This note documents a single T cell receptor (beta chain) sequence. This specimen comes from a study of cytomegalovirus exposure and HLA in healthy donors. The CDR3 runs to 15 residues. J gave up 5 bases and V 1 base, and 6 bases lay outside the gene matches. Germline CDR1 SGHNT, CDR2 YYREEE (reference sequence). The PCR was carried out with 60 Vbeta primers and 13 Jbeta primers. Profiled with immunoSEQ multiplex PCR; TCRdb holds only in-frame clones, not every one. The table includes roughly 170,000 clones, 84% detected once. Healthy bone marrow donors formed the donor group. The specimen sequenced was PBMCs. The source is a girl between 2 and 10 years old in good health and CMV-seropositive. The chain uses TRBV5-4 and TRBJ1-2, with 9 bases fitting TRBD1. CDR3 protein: CASSLQLTGGYGYTF. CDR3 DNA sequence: TGTGCCAGCAGCTTGCAGCTGACAGGGGGATATGGCTACACCTTC.